Presented here are 10 T cell receptor beta chains from one specimen sequenced in a study of CD8 T cells in ankylosing spondylitis. Overall study findings and caveats: Roughly eight highly homologous variants formed a TCR beta motif that appeared characteristic of ankylosing spondylitis blood.

Their antigen targets remain unknown. From the 5' RACE reads, TCRdb called clonotypes with MiXCR, one entry per CDR3 protein. The sample contains roughly 400,000 distinct CDR3 sequences, 20% to 25% of which appear only once. Sequencing was performed on blood, either unsorted or a sorted T cell fraction (not recorded which). The receptors were gathered from a male donor with ankylosing spondylitis.

This clonotype has only a few counts. This chain joins TRBV24-1 and TRBJ2-1; 9 nucleotides line up with TRBD2. After removal of 2 bases from V and 7 bases from J, the junction contained 11 bases not matched to a gene. The CDR3 is 17 amino acids. Germline V gives CDR1 KGHDR, CDR2 SFDVKD. DNA of the CDR3: TGTGCCACCAGTGATTCTGTCCCCCGCGGGAGGGTTAATGAGCAGTTCTTC. Its translation is CATSDSVPRGRVNEQFF.

As DNA, the CDR3 is TGTGCCAGCAATACACCCGGGACAGGGAACGAAAAACTGTTTTTT. It is translated as CASNTPGTGNEKLFF. V gene TRBV5-5 combines with J gene TRBJ1-4; 9 nucleotides agree with TRBD1. Germline values: CDR1 SGHKS, CDR2 YYEKEE (reference sequence). J gave up 8 bases and V 6 bases, and 11 bases lay outside the gene matches. The CDR3 is 15 amino acids.

This clonotype has a handful of counts. The rearrangement joins TRBV4-2 to TRBJ2-1; 10 bases match TRBD2. Trimming removed 3 bases from V and 6 bases from J; junction bases left unmatched: 8. Germline V gene lookup returns CDR1 LGHNA and CDR2 YNFKEQ. The CDR3 has 16 residues. This chain's CDR3 is CASSQTRLAGFNEQFF. The CDR3 nucleotides are TGTGCCAGCAGCCAGACTCGACTAGCGGGCTTCAATGAGCAGTTCTTC.

This chain joins TRBV6-1 and TRBJ2-1; TRBD1 might be the D (6 bases). Germline V CDR1 and CDR2: MNHNS, SASEGT. The CDR3 totals 15 residues. The V gene lost 6 bases and the J gene lost 4 bases, with 16 bases spanning the gap. The CDR3 nucleotides read TGTGCCAGCAGCCGACAGGTCCGATTTTACAATGAGCAGTTCTTC. As protein: CASSRQVRFYNEQFF.

In its sample, this clonotype was seen a few times. J is TRBJ2-1 and V is TRBV18, with D maybe TRBD2 (6 bases). V dropped 6 bases and J dropped 7 bases, with 13 bases sitting between them. This CDR3 has 13 amino acids. Germline V CDR1 and CDR2: KGHSH, LQKENI. The CDR3 loop reads CASSSQEGNEQFF. The CDR3 coding sequence is TGTGCCAGCTCCTCCCAGGAGGGAAATGAGCAGTTCTTC.

The chain carries TRBV3-1 and TRBJ1-6, with TRBD1 identical over 10 bases. CDR3 length equals 15 residues. The germline gives CDR1 LGHDT, CDR2 YNNKEL (reference sequence). With 0 bases clipped from V and 10 bases from J, the junction kept 3 bases outside the gene matches. As DNA, the CDR3 is TGTGCCAGCAGCCAAGATTGGACAGGGGGGTCACCCCTCCACTTT. As protein: CASSQDWTGGSPLHF.

This chain joins TRBV7-6 and TRBJ2-1; D gene ambiguous. CDR1 is SGHVS, CDR2 FNYEAQ, per germline. The CDR3 consists of 16 residues. V was cut by 3 bases and J by 8 bases, with 20 bases left in between. CDR3 nucleotide sequence: TGTGCCAGCAGCTTGAGTGGGGATCCTTTACGGTATGAGCAGTTCTTC. Protein: CASSLSGDPLRYEQFF. Variable domain in full (rest from reference TRBV7-6 and TRBJ2-1): GAGVSQSPRYKVTKRGQDVALRCDPISGHVSLYWYRQALGQGPEFLTYFNYEAQQDKSGLPNDRFSAERPEGSISTLTIQRTEQRDSAMYRCASSLSGDPLRYEQFFGPGTRLTVL.

The CDR3 loop reads CSAPASPSGANVLTF. CDR3 DNA sequence: TGCAGTGCACCGGCCAGTCCCTCTGGGGCCAACGTCCTGACTTTC. The chain combines TRBV20-1 with TRBJ2-6; no clear D gene. V was shortened by 6 bases and J by 0 bases, with 12 bases between the two germline ends. Germline lookup yields CDR1 DFQATT and CDR2 SNEGSKA (reference sequence). The CDR3 is 15 residues long.

This clonotype was seen more than once but under ten times. The DNA for the CDR3 is TGCGCCAGCAGCTTGGACGTATACGCAGAGACCCAGTACTTC. Residues: CASSLDVYAETQYF. This chain joins TRBV5-1 and TRBJ2-5; D is unresolved. Trimming shortened V by 0 bases and J by 4 bases, and 10 bases separated the two germline ends. CDR3 length: 14 amino acids. Germline assignment: CDR1 SGHRS and CDR2 YFSETQ. Filled out from reference TRBV5-1 and TRBJ2-5, the complete variable domain reads KAGVTQTPRYLIKTRGQQVTLSCSPISGHRSVSWYQQTPGQGLQFLFEYFSETQRNKGNFPGRFSGRQFSNSRSEMNVSTLELGDSALYLCASSLDVYAETQYFGPGTRLLVL.

A few counts support this clonotype. V usage is TRBV27 and J usage is TRBJ2-3, with TRBD1 matching 10 bases. Germline values: CDR1 MNHEY, CDR2 SMNVEV (reference sequence). V trimming: 3 bases; J trimming: 10 bases; junction bases outside the gene matches: 7. The CDR3 totals 14 residues. The CDR3 DNA reads as TGTGCCAGCAGTTTTTACTCCGGGACAGGGGCGCAGTATTTT. Translating it yields CASSFYSGTGAQYF.